The next 14 T cell receptor beta chains were all read from a single sample in a study of T cell changes during pregnancy in multiple sclerosis. TCRdb keeps only in-frame clones here, not all; method: immunoSEQ multiplex PCR. In the table there are about 75,000 clones, roughly 90% of which are singletons. The source material was peripheral blood, sampled in the first trimester of pregnancy. These receptors were obtained from a female donor in good health, enrolled as a control in a pregnancy study.

This sequence joins TRBV19 and TRBJ2-7; 10 nucleotides agree with TRBD2. After removal of 5 bases from V and 7 bases from J, the junction contained 2 bases not matched to a gene. CDR1 and CDR2 (germline): LNHDA, SQIVND (reference sequence). CDR3 length: 12 residues. The CDR3 spells CASSLLAGEQYF. CDR3 DNA sequence: TGTGCCAGTAGTCTACTAGCGGGGGAGCAGTACTTC.

The chain recombines TRBV7-2 with TRBJ1-1; no definite D call. The CDR3 runs 14 residues. Trimming took 5 bases from V and 4 from J, leaving 14 bases between them. Germline CDR1 SGHTA, CDR2 FQGNSA. The CDR3 region has the DNA TGTGCCAGCAGCCCCACCCCAGGTATCACTGAAGCTTTCTTT. Translated, it gives CASSPTPGITEAFF. Filled out from reference TRBV7-2 and TRBJ1-1, the complete variable domain reads GAGVSQSPSNKVTEKGKDVELRCDPISGHTALYWYRQSLGQGLEFLIYFQGNSAPDKSGLPSDRFSAERTGGSVSTLTIQRTQQEDSAVYLCASSPTPGITEAFFGQGTRLTVV.

This chain connects TRBV7-9 to TRBJ2-7; D is undetermined. This CDR3 contains 13 residues. V was clipped by 0 bases and J by 5 bases, with 8 bases between them. Germline CDR1 is SEHNR and CDR2 is FQNEAQ (reference sequence). The CDR3 DNA reads TGTGCCAGCAGCTTAGCGAGGATGCACGAGCAGTACTTC. Translated, it gives CASSLARMHEQYF.

The V gene is TRBV29-1, the J gene TRBJ2-4, with a possible D match to TRBD1 (7 bases). Germline V gene lookup returns CDR1 SQVTM and CDR2 ANQGSEA. The CDR3 runs 12 residues. V was pared by 4 bases and J by 7 bases, with 11 bases between. As DNA, the CDR3 is TGCAGCGTTGTGGAGGGGGCGAACATTCAGTACTTC. It codes for CSVVEGANIQYF.

V is TRBV28 and J is TRBJ2-7, with D hard to call. The germline CDR1 and CDR2 sequences are MDHEN and SYDVKM. This CDR3 region has 11 residues. Trimming left V 2 bases short and J 6 bases short, with 5 bases between. CDR3 protein: CASSLRGEQYF. CDR3 coding DNA: TGTGCCAGCAGTTTAAGAGGCGAGCAGTACTTC. The full variable domain, completed using reference TRBV28 and TRBJ2-7, is DVKVTQSSRYLVKRTGEKVFLECVQDMDHENMFWYRQDPGLGLRLIYFSYDVKMKEKGDIPEGYSVSREKKERFSLILESASTNQTSMYLCASSLRGEQYFGPGTRLTVT.

The chain is built from TRBV6-6 and TRBJ1-1; 7 nucleotides line up with TRBD1. The germline V gene has CDR1 MNHNY and CDR2 SVGAGI (reference sequence). After removal of 6 bases from V and 4 bases from J, the junction contained 5 bases not matched to a gene. The CDR3 totals 13 residues. CDR3 amino acids: CASSPPGGTEAFF. The CDR3 region has the DNA TGTGCCAGCAGCCCTCCAGGGGGCACTGAAGCTTTCTTT.

The genes are TRBV5-1 and TRBJ1-1; TRBD1 matches at 12 bases. V gave up 4 bases and J gave up 3 bases; unmatched junction bases: 4. The germline V gene has CDR1 SGHRS and CDR2 YFSETQ. CDR3 size: 15 residues. The CDR3 reads CASSKGQGADTEAFF. DNA for the CDR3: TGCGCCAGCAGCAAGGGACAGGGGGCGGACACTGAAGCTTTCTTT.

Only one count was recorded for this clone. The chain employs TRBV9 and TRBJ1-2, with 7 bases aligning to TRBD1. The CDR3 covers 13 residues. With V trimmed by 6 bases and J by 4 bases, 6 bases remained unmatched. The germline gives CDR1 SGDLS, CDR2 YYNGEE. The chain's CDR3 is CASMGGQSYGYTF. CDR3 DNA sequence: TGTGCCAGCATGGGGGGACAGAGCTATGGCTACACCTTC.

This chain links TRBV10-3 with TRBJ1-3; D remains ambiguous. Per germline, CDR1 ENHRY and CDR2 SYGVKD. V lost 7 bases, J lost 4 bases, and 11 bases lay in between. CDR3 length: 13 amino acids. The CDR3 sequence is CAITEQSGNTIYF. DNA of the CDR3: TGTGCCATCACGGAACAGTCAGGAAACACCATATATTTT.

This clone is judged medium-sized. Additional DNA sequences in this sample encode the identical CDR3. The gene calls are TRBV5-1 and TRBJ2-7; 7 nucleotides align to TRBD2. Losses at the gene ends were 0 bases for V and 1 base for J; bases not matched to a gene: 4. This CDR3 is built from 15 residues. Looked up from germline, CDR1 is SGHRS and CDR2 is YFSETQ. CDR3 bases: TGCGCCAGCAGCTTGGGGTGGGGAGGGTCCTACGAGCAGTACTTC. It codes for CASSLGWGGSYEQYF.

This chain uses TRBV7-9 with TRBJ1-1; a possible D gene is TRBD1 (5 bases). This CDR3 is 18 amino acids long. CDR1 SEHNR and CDR2 FQNEAQ come from the germline V gene (reference sequence). V shed 5 bases and J shed 4 bases, with 26 bases lying between them. The DNA for the CDR3 is TGTGCCAGCAGCCCAGGGTCCGGGGAGGGTAGAGAACGCACTGAAGCTTTCTTT. Residues: CASSPGSGEGRERTEAFF. The full variable domain, with the rest looked up from reference TRBV7-9 and TRBJ1-1, is DTGVSQNPRHKITKRGQNVTFRCDPISEHNRLYWYRQTLGQGPEFLTYFQNEAQLEKSRLLSDRFSAERPKGSFSTLEIQRTEQGDSAMYLCASSPGSGEGRERTEAFFGQGTRLTVV.

The V and J genes are TRBV4-2 and TRBJ1-2; D perhaps matches TRBD1 (5 bases). V lost 5 bases and J lost 7, with 20 bases in between. Germline CDR1 and CDR2: LGHNA and YNFKEQ. The CDR3 length is 15 residues. CDR3: CASSRPGLRTPGYTF. The CDR3 DNA reads TGTGCCAGCAGCAGACCGGGACTCCGGACCCCTGGCTACACCTTC.

The rearrangement uses TRBV19 and TRBJ2-1; TRBD2 aligns across 11 bases. This CDR3 region has 15 residues. Germline values: CDR1 LNHDA, CDR2 SQIVND (reference sequence). The J segment lost 4 bases and the V segment lost 5 bases, leaving 4 bases of the junction unmatched. CDR3 coding DNA: TGTGCCAGTAGTTTTAGCGGGGGGGGTTACAATGAGCAGTTCTTC. This translates into CASSFSGGGYNEQFF.

The V call is TRBV12-5, the J call TRBJ2-5; no clear D gene. The CDR3 is 13 amino acids. Deletions cut 6 bases from V and 2 bases from J, with 10 bases between. Germline CDR1 is LGHNT and CDR2 is FRNRAP. DNA for the CDR3: TGTGCTAGTGGCCCGTCCTTTCAAGAGACCCAGTACTTC. The encoded protein is CASGPSFQETQYF. The variable domain in full, with the rest retrieved from reference TRBV12-5 and TRBJ2-5, is DARVTQTPRHKVTEMGQEVTMRCQPILGHNTVFWYRQTMMQGLELLAYFRNRAPLDDSGMPKDRFSAEMPDATLATLKIQPSEPRDSAVYFCASGPSFQETQYFGPGTRLLVL.